This T cell receptor (beta chain) was sequenced in a study of cytotoxic CD8 clonotypes in ibrutinib-treated CLL. This clone was seen a few times. Sequencing was designed to attain a depth spanning 1 in 200,000 to 1 in 1 million T cells. Measured with immunoSEQ multiplex PCR; TCRdb has only the in-frame clones, and not every one. The sample has approximately 190,000 clones; 70% are singletons. Trimming shortened V by 1 base and J by 0 bases, and 9 bases separated the two germline ends. The CDR3 is 15 residues long. CDR1 and CDR2 (germline): SGHTA, FQGNSA. The source was PBMCs, collected after 12 months of ibrutinib treatment. This clonotype was sampled from a human donor with chronic lymphocytic leukemia. This chain connects TRBV7-2 to TRBJ1-2; no firm D call. CDR3 sequence reads: CASSLGEATNYGYTF. As DNA, the CDR3 is TGTGCCAGCAGCTTAGGAGAGGCTACTAACTATGGCTACACCTTC.